The sequence of this TCR beta chain was determined in a study of T-cell memory formation after mild COVID-19. This clonotype has a count of ten or more. Germline V gene lookup returns CDR1 KGHSH and CDR2 LQKENI. The CDR3 has 16 amino acids. The germline V and J ends were trimmed by 3 bases and 2 bases, with 15 bases remaining between them. TCRdb processed the 5' RACE reads anew with MiXCR; each CDR3 protein has one entry. Of more than 120,000 distinct CDR3 sequences in the sample, 6% to 6.5% were seen once. The receptor was isolated from an adult woman who had mild COVID-19 (a few samples of this study predate the infection). Cell type and time point are not known. The chain couples TRBV18 to TRBJ2-3; maybe TRBD2 (7 bases). What was sequenced was PBMCs or a T cell subset sorted from them (not recorded which). In nucleotides, the CDR3 is TGTGCCAGCTCACCGGTCGCGGGGGCCAACACAGATACGCAGTATTTT. Its protein product is CASSPVAGANTDTQYF.